This TCR beta chain is drawn from a study of T cells in Graves' hyperthyroidism and ophthalmopathy. TCR beta CDR3 regions were amplified from RNA. When the TCR CDR3 underwent first-round RT-PCR, the HTBI primer set was used. TCRdb passed the multiplex PCR reads through MiXCR, listing each CDR3 protein once. Among fewer than 550,000 distinct CDR3 sequences listed, approximately 14% were seen once. The patients, who ranged from 18 to 65 in age, presented with newly diagnosed hyperthyroidism lasting under 2 months. It was uncontrolled infection, other autoimmune disease, pregnancy or lactation that excluded patients. Study-level results: Separating ophthalmopathy from stable hyperthyroidism was achieved by a 13 V-J model. In validation, the model predicted ophthalmopathy. These predictions came a median approximately 5.9 months before onset.

A note on this clonotype: Its antigen is not identified.

Material: blood. The sequence was obtained from a woman under 30 with Graves' hyperthyroidism.

Here the CDR3 reads CARGPGQADKEPQHF. The CDR3 DNA follows: TGTGCCAGAGGACCGGGACAGGCAGATAAGGAGCCCCAGCATTTT. The gene calls are TRBV5-4 and TRBJ1-5, with TRBD1 identical over 8 bases. CDR3 size: 15 residues. V was pared by 8 bases and J by 8 bases, with 15 bases of the junction left unmatched. Germline V gene lookup returns CDR1 SGHNT and CDR2 YYREEE (reference sequence).